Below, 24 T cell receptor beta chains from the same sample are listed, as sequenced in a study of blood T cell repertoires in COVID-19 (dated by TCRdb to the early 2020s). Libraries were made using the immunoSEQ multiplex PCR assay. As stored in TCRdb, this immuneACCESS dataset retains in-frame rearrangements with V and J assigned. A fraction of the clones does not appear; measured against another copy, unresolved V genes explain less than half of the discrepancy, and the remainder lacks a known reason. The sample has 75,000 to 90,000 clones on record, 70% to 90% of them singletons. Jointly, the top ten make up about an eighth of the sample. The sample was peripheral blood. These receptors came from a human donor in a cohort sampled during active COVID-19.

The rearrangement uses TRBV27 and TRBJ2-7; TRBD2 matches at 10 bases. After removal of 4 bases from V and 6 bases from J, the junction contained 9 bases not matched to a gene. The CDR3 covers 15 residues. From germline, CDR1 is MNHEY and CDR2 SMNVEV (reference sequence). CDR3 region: CASSSEPSGSSEQYF. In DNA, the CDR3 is TGTGCCAGCAGTTCGGAACCTAGCGGGAGTAGCGAGCAGTACTTC.

The CDR3 bases are TGTGCCAGCTCCCCGGACAGCTCTGGAAACACCATATATTTT. Translation gives CASSPDSSGNTIYF. This chain connects TRBV18 to TRBJ1-3; possible D gene TRBD1, 6 bases. The CDR3 totals 14 residues. Germline CDR1 and CDR2: KGHSH and LQKENI. V shed 6 bases and J shed 0 bases, with 9 bases lying between them.

The CDR3 nucleotides read TGTGCCAGCAGCTTACGACAGGGGAACACTGAAGCTTTCTTT. It is translated as CASSLRQGNTEAFF. The rearrangement uses TRBV7-3 and TRBJ1-1; the match to TRBD1 covers 7 bases. The germline gives CDR1 SGHTA, CDR2 FQGTGA. The CDR3 spans 14 residues. The V gene end was trimmed by 2 bases and the J gene end by 1 base; junction bases not matched to a gene: 1.

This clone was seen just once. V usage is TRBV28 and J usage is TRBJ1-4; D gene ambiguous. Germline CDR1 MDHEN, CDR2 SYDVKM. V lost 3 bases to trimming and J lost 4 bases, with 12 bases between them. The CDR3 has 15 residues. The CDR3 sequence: CASSFRGLDNEKLFF. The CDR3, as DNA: TGTGCCAGCAGTTTTAGAGGGCTCGATAATGAAAAACTGTTTTTT.

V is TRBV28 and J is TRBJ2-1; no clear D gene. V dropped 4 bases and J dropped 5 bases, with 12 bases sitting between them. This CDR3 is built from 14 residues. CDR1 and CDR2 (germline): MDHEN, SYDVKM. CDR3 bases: TGTGCCAGCAGTTATGTAACACAAAACAATGAGCAGTTCTTC. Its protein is CASSYVTQNNEQFF.

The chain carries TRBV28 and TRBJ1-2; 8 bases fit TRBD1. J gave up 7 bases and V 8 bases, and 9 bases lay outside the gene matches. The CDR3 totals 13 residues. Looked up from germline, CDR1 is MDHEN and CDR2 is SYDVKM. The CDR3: CASLNDRGFGYTF. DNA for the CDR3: TGTGCCAGCCTCAACGACAGGGGATTTGGCTACACCTTC.

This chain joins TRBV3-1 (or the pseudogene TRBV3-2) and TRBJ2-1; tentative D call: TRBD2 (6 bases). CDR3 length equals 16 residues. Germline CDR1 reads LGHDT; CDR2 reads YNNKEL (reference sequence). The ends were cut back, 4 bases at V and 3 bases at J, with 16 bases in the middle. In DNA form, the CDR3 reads TGTGCCAGCAGCCTAAAACCGCGACTAGACTACAATGAGCAGTTCTTC. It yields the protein CASSLKPRLDYNEQFF.

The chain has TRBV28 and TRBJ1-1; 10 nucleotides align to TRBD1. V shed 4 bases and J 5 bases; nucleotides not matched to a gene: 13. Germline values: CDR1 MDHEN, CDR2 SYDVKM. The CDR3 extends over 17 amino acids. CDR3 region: CASSSPGQGYLRTEAFF. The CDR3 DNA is TGTGCCAGCAGTTCACCGGGACAGGGGTATTTAAGGACTGAAGCTTTCTTT.

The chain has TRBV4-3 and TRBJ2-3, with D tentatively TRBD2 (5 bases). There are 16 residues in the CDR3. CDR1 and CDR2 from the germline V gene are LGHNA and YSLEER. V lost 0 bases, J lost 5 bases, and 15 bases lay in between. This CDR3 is CASSQELGNGVDTQYF. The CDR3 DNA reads TGCGCCAGCAGCCAAGAGCTAGGGAACGGGGTAGATACGCAGTATTTT.

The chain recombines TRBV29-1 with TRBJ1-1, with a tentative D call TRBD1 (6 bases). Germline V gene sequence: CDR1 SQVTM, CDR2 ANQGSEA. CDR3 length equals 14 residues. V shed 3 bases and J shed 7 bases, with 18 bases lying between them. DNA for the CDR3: TGCAGCGTTGACTTCGGGGGGCGCTTTGATGAAGCTTTCTTT. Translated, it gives CSVDFGGRFDEAFF.

CDR3 loop: CSERLAPNEQFF. CDR3 nucleotides: TGCAGCGAACGACTAGCCCCGAATGAGCAGTTCTTC. This chain uses TRBV29-1 with TRBJ2-1, with 7 positions matching TRBD2. CDR3 length equals 12 residues. With 7 bases clipped from V and 7 bases from J, the junction kept 7 bases outside the gene matches. The V gene's germline CDR1 is SQVTM and CDR2 ANQGSEA.

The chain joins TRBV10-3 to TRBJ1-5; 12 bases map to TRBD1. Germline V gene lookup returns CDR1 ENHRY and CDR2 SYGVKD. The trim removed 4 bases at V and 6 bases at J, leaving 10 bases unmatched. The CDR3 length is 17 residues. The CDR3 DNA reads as TGTGCCATCAGTGGGGGGACAGGGGGCCGGTGGTCTCAGCCCCAGCATTTT. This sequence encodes CAISGGTGGRWSQPQHF.

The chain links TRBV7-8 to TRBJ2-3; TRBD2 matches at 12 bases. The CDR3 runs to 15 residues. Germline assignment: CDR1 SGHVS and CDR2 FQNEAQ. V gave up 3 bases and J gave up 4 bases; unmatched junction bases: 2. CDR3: CASSFGLAGSDTQYF. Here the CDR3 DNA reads TGTGCCAGCAGCTTCGGACTAGCGGGATCAGATACGCAGTATTTT.

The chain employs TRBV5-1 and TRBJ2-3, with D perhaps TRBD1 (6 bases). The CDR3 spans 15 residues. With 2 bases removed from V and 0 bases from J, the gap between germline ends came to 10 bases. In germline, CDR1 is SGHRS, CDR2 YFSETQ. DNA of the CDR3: TGCGCCAGCAGCTTCACGGGACAAAGCACAGATACGCAGTATTTT. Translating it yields CASSFTGQSTDTQYF.

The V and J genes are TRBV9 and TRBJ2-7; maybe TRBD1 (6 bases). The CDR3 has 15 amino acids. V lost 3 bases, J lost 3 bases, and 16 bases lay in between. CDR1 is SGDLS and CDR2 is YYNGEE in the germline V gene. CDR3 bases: TGTGCCAGCAGCGCCGACGCCCAGGGGATCTACGAGCAGTACTTC. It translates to CASSADAQGIYEQYF.

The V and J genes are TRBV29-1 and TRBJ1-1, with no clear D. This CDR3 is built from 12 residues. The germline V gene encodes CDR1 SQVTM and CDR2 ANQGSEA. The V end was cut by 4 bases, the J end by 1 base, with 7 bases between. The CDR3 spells CSVAEGNTEAFF. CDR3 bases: TGCAGCGTTGCCGAGGGGAACACTGAAGCTTTCTTT.

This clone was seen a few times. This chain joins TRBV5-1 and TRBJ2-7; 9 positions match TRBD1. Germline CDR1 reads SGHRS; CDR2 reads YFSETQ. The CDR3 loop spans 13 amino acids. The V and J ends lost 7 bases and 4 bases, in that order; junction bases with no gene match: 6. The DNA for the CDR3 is TGCGCCAGCCAACAGGGGGCAGGGTACGAGCAGTACTTC. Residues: CASQQGAGYEQYF. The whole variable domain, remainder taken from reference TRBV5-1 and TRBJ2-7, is KAGVTQTPRYLIKTRGQQVTLSCSPISGHRSVSWYQQTPGQGLQFLFEYFSETQRNKGNFPGRFSGRQFSNSRSEMNVSTLELGDSALYLCASQQGAGYEQYFGPGTRLTVT.

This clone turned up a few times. The CDR3 nucleotides are TGTGCCAGCAGCTTAGCCGTCTATGGCTCTGGAAACACCATATATTTT. Amino acids: CASSLAVYGSGNTIYF. V gene TRBV7-2 combines with J gene TRBJ1-3; D gene ambiguous. The CDR3 consists of 16 residues. The germline CDR1 and CDR2 sequences are SGHTA and FQGNSA. Trimming pared 0 bases from V and 0 bases from J, leaving 9 bases between.

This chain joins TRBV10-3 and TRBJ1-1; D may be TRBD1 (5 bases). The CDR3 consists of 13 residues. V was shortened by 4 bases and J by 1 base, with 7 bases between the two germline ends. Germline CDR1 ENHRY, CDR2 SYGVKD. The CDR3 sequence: CAISGQQNTEAFF. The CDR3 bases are TGTGCCATCAGTGGACAGCAGAACACTGAAGCTTTCTTT.

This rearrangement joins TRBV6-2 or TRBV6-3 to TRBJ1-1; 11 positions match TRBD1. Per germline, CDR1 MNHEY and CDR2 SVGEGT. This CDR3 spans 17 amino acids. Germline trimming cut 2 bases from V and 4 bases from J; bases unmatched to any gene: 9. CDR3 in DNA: TGTGCCAGCAGTTACCAGGGACAGGGGGGCTACGGCACTGAAGCTTTCTTT. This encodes CASSYQGQGGYGTEAFF.

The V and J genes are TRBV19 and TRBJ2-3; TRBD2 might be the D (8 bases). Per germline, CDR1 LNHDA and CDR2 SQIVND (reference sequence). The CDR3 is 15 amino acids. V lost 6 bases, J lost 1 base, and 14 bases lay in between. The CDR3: CASRPGGTGTDTQYF. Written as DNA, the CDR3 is TGTGCCAGTAGACCGGGGGGGACAGGCACAGATACGCAGTATTTT.

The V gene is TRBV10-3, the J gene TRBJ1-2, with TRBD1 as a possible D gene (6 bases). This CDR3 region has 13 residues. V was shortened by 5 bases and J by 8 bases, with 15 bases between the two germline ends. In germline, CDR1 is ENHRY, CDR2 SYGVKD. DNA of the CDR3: TGTGCCATCAGTACAGGGCGAGCAAACGGCTACACCTTC. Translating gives CAISTGRANGYTF.

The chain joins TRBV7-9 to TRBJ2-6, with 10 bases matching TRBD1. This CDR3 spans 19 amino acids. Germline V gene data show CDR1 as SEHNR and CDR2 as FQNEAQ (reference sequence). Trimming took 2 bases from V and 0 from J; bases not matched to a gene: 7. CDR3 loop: CASSLWMRTGGSGANVLTF. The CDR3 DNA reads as TGTGCCAGCAGCTTATGGATGCGGACAGGGGGCTCTGGGGCCAACGTCCTGACTTTC.

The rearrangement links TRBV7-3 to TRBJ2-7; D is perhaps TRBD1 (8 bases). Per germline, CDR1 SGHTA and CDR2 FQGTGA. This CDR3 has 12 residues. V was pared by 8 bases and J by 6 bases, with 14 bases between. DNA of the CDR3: TGTGCCAGCCAACAGGGGGAGGGCGAGCAGTACTTC. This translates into CASQQGEGEQYF.